Below are 7 T cell receptor beta chains sequenced from a single sample in a study of T-cell reconstitution after alpha-beta-depleted transplantation in children. The library targeted TCRbeta and was prepared with unique molecular identifiers. TCRdb ran MiXCR on the PCR reads and lists one entry per CDR3 protein. The table includes 40,000 to 60,000 distinct CDR3 sequences, 9.2% detected once. This specimen consisted of PBMCs, mostly from graft donor cells, obtained 60 days after TCRalphabeta/CD19-depleted stem cell transplant. The receptors stem from a male patient between 2 and 9 years old who had a stem cell transplant for chronic granulomatous disease, so the T cells may come from the graft donor.

The rearrangement links TRBV5-5 to TRBJ2-1; the D gene is possibly TRBD2 (7 bases). Trimming removed 1 base at V and 4 bases at J, with 12 bases between. Germline CDR1 is SGHKS and CDR2 is YYEKEE (reference sequence). There are 15 residues in the CDR3. CDR3 bases: TGTGCCAGCAGCTTGTTCGGGGGGCCTTACAATGAGCAGTTCTTC. The encoded protein is CASSLFGGPYNEQFF.

This clonotype was observed at least ten times. V gene TRBV20-1 combines with J gene TRBJ2-1, with a tentative D call TRBD2 (5 bases). V was trimmed by 1 base and J by 4 bases, leaving 17 bases between them. The CDR3 is 16 residues long. CDR1 is DFQATT, CDR2 SNEGSKA, per germline (reference sequence). The CDR3 here is CSARVQRGKAYNEQFF. The CDR3 DNA reads TGCAGTGCTAGAGTGCAGCGAGGGAAAGCTTACAATGAGCAGTTCTTC.

V gene TRBV5-1 combines with J gene TRBJ2-7, with TRBD2 identical over 15 bases. The junction had 8 bases not matched to a gene; V was cut back by 4 bases and J by 6 bases. The CDR3 consists of 16 residues. Germline V gene sequence: CDR1 SGHRS, CDR2 YFSETQ. The CDR3 spells CASSPRTSGRAREQYF. In nucleotides, the CDR3 is TGCGCCAGCAGCCCCAGGACTAGCGGGAGGGCGCGCGAGCAGTACTTC.

This clonotype occurred many times. Here the CDR3 reads CASSEAPLPGYEQYF. The CDR3 bases are TGTGCCAGCAGTGAGGCTCCCCTCCCGGGGTACGAGCAGTACTTC. The chain recombines TRBV2 with TRBJ2-7; tentative D call: TRBD2 (5 bases). This CDR3 spans 15 amino acids. Germline CDR1 is SNHLY and CDR2 is FYNNEI. V shed 3 bases and J shed 4 bases, with 16 bases lying between them. The whole variable domain, remainder taken from reference TRBV2 and TRBJ2-7, is EPEVTQTPSHQVTQMGQEVILRCVPISNHLYFYWYRQILGQKVEFLVSFYNNEISEKSEIFDDQFSVERPDGSNFTLKIRSTKLEDSAMYFCASSEAPLPGYEQYFGPGTRLTVT.

This clonotype was seen a handful of times. The rearrangement joins TRBV5-1 to TRBJ2-7, with 9 bases fitting TRBD2. Losses at the gene ends were 0 bases for V and 7 bases for J; bases not matched to a gene: 11. CDR1 and CDR2 (germline): SGHRS, YFSETQ. This CDR3 contains 16 residues. The CDR3 region is CASSLASASGVFEQYF. In DNA, the CDR3 is TGCGCCAGCAGCTTGGCCAGTGCTAGCGGGGTATTTGAGCAGTACTTC.

With regard to this clonotype: This may come from a read error, since a much larger clone is one base off. This CDR3 fails to terminate in the conserved phenylalanine or tryptophan, so it likely reflects a read error. V usage is TRBV20-1 and J usage is TRBJ2-7; 7 bases align to TRBD2. Per the germline V gene, CDR1 is DFQATT and CDR2 is SNEGSKA (reference sequence). Trimming cost V 3 bases and J 3 bases; bases outside gene matches: 8. The CDR3 has 14 residues. The CDR3 DNA reads as TGCAGTGCTAGTGTTGCGGGAGCGCTCTACGAGCAGTACTAC. Translating gives CSASVAGALYEQYY.

This clonotype has ten or more counts. The V gene is TRBV9, the J gene TRBJ2-3; 8 bases match TRBD2. V lost 4 bases and J lost 0; bases outside the gene matches: 7. Germline V gene lookup returns CDR1 SGDLS and CDR2 YYNGEE. This CDR3 has 16 residues. The CDR3 loop reads CASSLGAGVSTDTQYF. CDR3 in DNA: TGTGCCAGCAGCCTAGGAGCGGGGGTGAGCACAGATACGCAGTATTTT.